This T cell receptor beta chain was recovered during a study of shared T cell receptors in the human thymus. CDR1 and CDR2 from the germline V gene are SGHDT and YYEEEE. J gave up 2 bases and V 4 bases, and 8 bases lay outside the gene matches. The CDR3 is made up of 16 amino acids. Here immunoSEQ multiplex PCR was the method, and the copy in TCRdb shows in-frame clones only, minus some. Altogether about 660,000 clones are present, around 87% being singletons, with the ten largest covering roughly 0.0086%. The data also belong to a second study, concerning human thymus T cells. From that study: During corrective heart surgery, resections were taken, and the thymus tissue came from them. Thymic and blood repertoires seemed to show skewed V and J gene use. Reports from related research described highly overlapping thymic repertoires among unrelated individuals.

The clonotype originates from a boy less than two years old with a congenital heart defect. Input material: thymocytes. This rearrangement joins TRBV5-6 to TRBJ2-7; TRBD1 matches 11 bases. The CDR3 DNA is TGTGCCAGCAGCAAACAACCGGGACAGGGGGCCTACGAGCAGTACTTC. Its protein is CASSKQPGQGAYEQYF.